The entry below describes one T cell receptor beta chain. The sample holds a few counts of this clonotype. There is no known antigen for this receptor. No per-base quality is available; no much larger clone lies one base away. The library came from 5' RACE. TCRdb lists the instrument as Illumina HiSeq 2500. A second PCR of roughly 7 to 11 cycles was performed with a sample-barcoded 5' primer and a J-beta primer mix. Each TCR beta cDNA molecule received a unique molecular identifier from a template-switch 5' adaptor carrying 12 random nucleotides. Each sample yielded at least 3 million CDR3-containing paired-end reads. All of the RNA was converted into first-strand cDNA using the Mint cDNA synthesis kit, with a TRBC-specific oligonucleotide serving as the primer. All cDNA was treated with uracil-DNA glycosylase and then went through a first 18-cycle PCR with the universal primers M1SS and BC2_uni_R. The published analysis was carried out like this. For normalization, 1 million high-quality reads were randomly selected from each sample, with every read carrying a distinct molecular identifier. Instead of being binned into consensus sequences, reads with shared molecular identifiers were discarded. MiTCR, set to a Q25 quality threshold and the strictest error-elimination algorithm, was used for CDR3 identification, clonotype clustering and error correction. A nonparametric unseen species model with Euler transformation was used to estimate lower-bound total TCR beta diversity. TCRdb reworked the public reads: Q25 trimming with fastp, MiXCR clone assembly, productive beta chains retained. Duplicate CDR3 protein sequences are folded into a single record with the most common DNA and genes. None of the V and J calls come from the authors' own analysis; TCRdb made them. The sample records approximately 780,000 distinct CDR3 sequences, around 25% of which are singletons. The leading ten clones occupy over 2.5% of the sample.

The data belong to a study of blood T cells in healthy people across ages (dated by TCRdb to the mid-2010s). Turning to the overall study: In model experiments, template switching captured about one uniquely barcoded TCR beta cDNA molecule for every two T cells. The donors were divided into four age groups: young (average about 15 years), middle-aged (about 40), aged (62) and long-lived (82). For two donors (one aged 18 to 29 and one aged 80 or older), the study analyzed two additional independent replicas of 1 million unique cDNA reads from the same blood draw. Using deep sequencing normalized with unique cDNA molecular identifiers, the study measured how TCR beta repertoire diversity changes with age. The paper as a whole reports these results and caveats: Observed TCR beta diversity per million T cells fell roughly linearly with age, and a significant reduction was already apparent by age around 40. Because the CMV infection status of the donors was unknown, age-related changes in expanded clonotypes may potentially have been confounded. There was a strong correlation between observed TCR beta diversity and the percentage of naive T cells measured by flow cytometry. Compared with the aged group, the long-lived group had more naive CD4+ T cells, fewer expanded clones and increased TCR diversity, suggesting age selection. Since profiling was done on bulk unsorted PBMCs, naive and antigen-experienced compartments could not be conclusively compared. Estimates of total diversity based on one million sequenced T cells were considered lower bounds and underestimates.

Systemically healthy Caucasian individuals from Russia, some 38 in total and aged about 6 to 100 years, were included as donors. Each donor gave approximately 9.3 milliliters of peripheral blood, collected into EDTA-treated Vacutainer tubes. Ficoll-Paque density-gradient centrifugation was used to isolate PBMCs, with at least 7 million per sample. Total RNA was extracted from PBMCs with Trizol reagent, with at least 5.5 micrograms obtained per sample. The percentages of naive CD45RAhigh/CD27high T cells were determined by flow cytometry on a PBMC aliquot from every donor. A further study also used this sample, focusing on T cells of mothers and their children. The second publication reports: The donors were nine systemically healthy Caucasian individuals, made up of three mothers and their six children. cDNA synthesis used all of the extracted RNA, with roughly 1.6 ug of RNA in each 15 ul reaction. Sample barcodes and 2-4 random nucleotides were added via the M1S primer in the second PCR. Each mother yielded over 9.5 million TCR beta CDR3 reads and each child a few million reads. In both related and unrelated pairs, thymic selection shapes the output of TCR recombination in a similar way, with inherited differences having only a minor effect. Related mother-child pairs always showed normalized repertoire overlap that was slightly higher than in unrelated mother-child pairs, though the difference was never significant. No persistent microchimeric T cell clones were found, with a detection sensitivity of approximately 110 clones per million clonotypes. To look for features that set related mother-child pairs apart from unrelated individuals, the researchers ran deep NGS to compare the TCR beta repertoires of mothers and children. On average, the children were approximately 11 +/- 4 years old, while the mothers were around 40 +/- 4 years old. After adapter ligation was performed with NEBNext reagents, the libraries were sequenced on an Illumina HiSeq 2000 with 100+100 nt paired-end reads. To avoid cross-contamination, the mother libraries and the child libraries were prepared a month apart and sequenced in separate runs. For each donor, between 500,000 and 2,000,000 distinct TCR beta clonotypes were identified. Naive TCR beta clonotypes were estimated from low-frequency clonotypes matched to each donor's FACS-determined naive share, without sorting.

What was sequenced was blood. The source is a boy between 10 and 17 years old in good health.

The CDR3 reads as follows: CSALPPTDTQYF. The DNA reads TGCAGTGCCCTGCCGCCCACAGATACGCAGTATTTT. The chain is encoded by TRBV20-1 joined to TRBJ2-3; a confident D gene designation cannot be given. In the germline V gene (reference sequence), CDR1 corresponds to DFQATT and CDR2 to SNEGSKA. The CDR3 runs 12 residues from the cysteine to the phenylalanine. Left in the record is the CDR3 DNA by itself, 36 bases read in frame from the first base. V is cut by 6 bases and J by 2 bases, and the space between the germline ends is 9 bases.